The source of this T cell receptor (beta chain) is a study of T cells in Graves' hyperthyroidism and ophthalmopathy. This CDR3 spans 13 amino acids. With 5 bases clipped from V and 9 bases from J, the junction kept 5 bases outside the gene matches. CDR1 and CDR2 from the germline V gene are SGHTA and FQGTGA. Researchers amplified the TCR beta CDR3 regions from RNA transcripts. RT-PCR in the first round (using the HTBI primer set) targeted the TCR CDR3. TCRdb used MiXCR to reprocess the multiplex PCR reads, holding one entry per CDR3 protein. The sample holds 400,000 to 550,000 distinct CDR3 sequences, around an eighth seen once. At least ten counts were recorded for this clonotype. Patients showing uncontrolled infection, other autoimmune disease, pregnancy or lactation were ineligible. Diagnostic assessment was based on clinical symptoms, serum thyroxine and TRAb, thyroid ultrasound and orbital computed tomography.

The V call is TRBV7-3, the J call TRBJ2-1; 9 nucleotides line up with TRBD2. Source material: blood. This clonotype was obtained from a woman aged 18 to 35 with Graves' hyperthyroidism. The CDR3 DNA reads TGTGCCAGCAGCCACGCGGGAGGGGGTGAGCAGTTCTTC. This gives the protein CASSHAGGGEQFF.